This T cell receptor (beta chain) is drawn from a study of cytomegalovirus exposure and HLA in healthy donors. The PCR used 60 Vbeta and 13 Jbeta primers. Clones were sequenced by immunoSEQ multiplex PCR, and TCRdb holds only the in-frame ones, with some missing. The repertoire holds around 150,000 clones, with roughly 80% as singletons. This CDR3 is built from 20 residues. Per germline, CDR1 SGHVS and CDR2 FNYEAQ. With V trimmed by 1 base and J by 1 base, 16 bases remained unmatched. Healthy donors of bone marrow made up the group. The sequencing sample was made of PBMCs. The receptor's source is a male donor in good health and CMV-seropositive. V is TRBV7-6 and J is TRBJ2-3, with 8 bases lining up with TRBD2. The CDR3 loop reads CASSLGLVSGVPRGTDTQYF. In DNA form, the CDR3 reads TGTGCCAGCAGCTTAGGTTTGGTTAGCGGGGTCCCCAGAGGCACAGATACGCAGTATTTT.